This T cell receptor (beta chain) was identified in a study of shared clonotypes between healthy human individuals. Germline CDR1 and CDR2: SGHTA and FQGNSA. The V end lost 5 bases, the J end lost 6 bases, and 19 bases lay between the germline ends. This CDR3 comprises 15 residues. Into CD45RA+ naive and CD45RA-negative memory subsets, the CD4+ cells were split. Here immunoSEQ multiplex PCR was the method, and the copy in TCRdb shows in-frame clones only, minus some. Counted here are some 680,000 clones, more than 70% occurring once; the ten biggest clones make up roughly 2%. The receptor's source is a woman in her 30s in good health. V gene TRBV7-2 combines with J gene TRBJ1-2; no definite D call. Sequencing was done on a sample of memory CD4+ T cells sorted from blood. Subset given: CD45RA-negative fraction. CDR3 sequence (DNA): TGTGCCAGCAGCCCGACGGACGGGCTAAGGGATGGCTACACCTTC. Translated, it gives CASSPTDGLRDGYTF.